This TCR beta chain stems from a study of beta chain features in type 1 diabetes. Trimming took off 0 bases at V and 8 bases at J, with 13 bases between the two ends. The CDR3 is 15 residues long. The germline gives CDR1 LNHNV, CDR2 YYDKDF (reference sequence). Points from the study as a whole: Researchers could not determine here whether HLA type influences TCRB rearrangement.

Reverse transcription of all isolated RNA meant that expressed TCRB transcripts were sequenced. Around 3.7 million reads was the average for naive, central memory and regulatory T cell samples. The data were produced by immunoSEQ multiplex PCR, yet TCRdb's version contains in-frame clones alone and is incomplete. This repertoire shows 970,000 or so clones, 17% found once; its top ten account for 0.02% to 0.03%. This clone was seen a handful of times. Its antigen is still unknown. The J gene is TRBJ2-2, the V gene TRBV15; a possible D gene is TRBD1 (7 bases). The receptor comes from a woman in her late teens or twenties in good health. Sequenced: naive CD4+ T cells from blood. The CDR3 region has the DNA TGTGCCACCAGCAGAGATACCAGGGGGGCAGGGGAGCTGTTTTTT. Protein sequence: CATSRDTRGAGELFF.